This T cell receptor beta chain was captured in a study of blood T cell repertoires in COVID-19. About the research overall: Samples came from the United States, Italy and Spain, spanning acute and convalescent COVID-19. The analysed material was cDNA or gDNA that came from T cells, B-cell-depleted T cells, or PBMCs.

Under the authors' procedure: Reference gene primers were amplified, and this amplification served to estimate nucleated cell counts. Produced via immunoSEQ multiplex PCR; TCRdb's table is partial and in-frame only. V and J calls and clone size come straight from that table; D and trimming were deduced from the DNA. Of roughly 200,000 clones detected, approximately 91% appear once; the ten largest clones hold 6.2%. Germline V lookup: CDR1 SQVTM, CDR2 ANQGSEA. CDR3 size: 13 residues. V was cut by 6 bases and J by 4 bases, with 13 bases left in between. Specimen: peripheral blood. This receptor was taken from a woman aged 40 to 55 who had recovered from COVID-19. The chain links TRBV29-1 to TRBJ2-1; no reliable D call. CDR3 residues: CSVGKDWYNEQFF. The CDR3 nucleotides are TGCAGCGTCGGTAAAGACTGGTACAATGAGCAGTTCTTC.